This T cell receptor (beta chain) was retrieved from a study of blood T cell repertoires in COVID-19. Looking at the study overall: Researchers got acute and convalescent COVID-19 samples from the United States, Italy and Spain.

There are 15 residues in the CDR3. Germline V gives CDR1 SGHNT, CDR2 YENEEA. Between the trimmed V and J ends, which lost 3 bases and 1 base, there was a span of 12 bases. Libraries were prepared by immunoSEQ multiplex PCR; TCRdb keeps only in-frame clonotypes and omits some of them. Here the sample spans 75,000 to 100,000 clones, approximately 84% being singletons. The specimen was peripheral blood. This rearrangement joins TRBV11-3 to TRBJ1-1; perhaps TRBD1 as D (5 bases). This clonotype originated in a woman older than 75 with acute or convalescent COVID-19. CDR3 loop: CASSLGGGKNTEAFF. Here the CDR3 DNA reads TGTGCCAGCAGCTTGGGGGGAGGAAAGAACACTGAAGCTTTCTTT.